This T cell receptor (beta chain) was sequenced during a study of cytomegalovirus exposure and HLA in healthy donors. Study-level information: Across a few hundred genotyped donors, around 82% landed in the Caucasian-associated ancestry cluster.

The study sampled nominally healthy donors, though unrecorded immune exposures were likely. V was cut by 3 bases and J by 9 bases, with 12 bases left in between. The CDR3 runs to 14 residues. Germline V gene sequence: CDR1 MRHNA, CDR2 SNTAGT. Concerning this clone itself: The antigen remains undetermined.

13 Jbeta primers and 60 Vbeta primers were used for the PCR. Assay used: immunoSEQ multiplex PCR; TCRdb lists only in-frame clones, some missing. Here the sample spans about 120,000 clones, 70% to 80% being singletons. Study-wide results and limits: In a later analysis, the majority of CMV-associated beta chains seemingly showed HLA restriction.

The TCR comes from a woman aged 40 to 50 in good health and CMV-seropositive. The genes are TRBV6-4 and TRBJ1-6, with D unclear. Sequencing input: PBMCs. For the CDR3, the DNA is TGTGCCAGCAGTGATCACGCCTCGCGTTCACCCCTCCACTTT. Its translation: CASSDHASRSPLHF.